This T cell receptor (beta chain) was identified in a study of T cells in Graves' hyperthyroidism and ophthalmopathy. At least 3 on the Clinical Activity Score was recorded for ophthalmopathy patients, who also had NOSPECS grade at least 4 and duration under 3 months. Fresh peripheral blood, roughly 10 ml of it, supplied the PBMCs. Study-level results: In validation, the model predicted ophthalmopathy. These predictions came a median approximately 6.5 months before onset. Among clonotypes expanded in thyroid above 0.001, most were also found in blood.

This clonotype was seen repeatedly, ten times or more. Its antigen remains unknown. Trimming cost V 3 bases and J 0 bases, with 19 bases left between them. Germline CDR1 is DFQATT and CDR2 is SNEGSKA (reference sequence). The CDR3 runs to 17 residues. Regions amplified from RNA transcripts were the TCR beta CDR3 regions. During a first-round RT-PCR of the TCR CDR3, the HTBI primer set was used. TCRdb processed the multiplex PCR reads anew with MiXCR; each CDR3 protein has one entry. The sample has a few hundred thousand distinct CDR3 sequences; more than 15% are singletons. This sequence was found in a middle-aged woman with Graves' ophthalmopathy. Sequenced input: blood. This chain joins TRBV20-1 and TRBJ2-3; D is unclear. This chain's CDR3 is CSASLPYVAASTDTQYF. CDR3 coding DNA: TGCAGTGCTAGTTTGCCCTATGTAGCTGCTAGCACAGATACGCAGTATTTT.